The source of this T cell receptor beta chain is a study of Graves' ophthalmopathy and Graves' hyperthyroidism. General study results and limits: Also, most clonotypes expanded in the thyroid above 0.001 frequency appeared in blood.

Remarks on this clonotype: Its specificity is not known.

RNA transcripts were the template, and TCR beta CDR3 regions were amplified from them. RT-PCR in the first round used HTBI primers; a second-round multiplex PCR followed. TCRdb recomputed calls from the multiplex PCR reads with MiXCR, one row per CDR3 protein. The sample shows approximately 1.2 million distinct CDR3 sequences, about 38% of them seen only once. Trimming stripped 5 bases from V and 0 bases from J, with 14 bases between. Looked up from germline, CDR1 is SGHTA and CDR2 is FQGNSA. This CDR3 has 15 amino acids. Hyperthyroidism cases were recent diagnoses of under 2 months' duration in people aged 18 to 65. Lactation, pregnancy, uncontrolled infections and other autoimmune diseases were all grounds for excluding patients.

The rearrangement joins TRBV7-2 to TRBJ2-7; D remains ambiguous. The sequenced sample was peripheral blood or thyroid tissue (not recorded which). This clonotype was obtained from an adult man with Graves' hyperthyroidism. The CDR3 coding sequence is TGTGCCAGCAGCGTCGGTTTGGGAAGCTCCTACGAGCAGTACTTC. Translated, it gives CASSVGLGSSYEQYF.